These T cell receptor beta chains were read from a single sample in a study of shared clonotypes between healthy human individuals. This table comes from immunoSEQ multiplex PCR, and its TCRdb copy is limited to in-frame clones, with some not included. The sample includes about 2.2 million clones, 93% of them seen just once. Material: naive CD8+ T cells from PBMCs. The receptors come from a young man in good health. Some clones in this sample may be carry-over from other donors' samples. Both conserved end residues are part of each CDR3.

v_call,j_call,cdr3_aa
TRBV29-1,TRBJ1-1,CSVDIRQMNTEAFF
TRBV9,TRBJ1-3,CASSVGAALSSGNTIYF
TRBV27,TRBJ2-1,CASSFGASSYNEQFF
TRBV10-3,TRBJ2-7,CAISGLGTSGSLYF
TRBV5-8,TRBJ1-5,CASKPRQGVLSNQPQHF
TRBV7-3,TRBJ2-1,CASSLGGRANEQFF
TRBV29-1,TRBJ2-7,CSGGTGGDEQYF
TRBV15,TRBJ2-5,CATSRDRLLAGAQETQYF
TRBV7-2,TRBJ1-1,CASSGNGIRDTEAFF
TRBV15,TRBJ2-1,CATSRHGYNEQFF
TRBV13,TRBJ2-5,CASSPLREGLLGETQYF
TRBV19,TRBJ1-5,CASTTGFKQPQHF
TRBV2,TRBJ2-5,CASSEAWLQETQYF
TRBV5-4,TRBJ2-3,CASSLQRDTQYF
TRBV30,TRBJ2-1,CAWSVGREQFF
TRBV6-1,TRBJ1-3,CASSETHRNTIYF
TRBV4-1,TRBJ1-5,CASSQVFPGTYQPQHF
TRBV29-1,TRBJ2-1,CSVDLGTSGNYEQFF
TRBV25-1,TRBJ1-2,CASSVGRYGYTF
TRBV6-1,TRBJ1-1,CASSELRVWDTEAFF
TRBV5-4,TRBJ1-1,CASSSTGQGWWNTEAFF
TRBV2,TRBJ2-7,CASSDGLADSYEQYF
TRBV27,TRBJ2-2,CASLGDPNTGELFF
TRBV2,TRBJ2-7,CASSGRGQPYEQYF
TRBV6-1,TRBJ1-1,CASPKSQMSEAFF
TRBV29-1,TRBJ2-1,CSAKPGLAYNEQFF
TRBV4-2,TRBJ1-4,CASSQDYRTGADEKLFF
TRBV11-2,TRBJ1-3,CASSLGTTSWNTIYF
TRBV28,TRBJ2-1,CASSLLQGYNEQFF
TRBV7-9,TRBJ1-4,CASSPSQGEEKLFF
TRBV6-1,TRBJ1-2,CAIRQSLANYGYTF
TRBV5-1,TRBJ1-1,CASSKDSQDTEAFF
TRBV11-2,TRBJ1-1,CASSLRGGREAFF
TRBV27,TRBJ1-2,CASSVPGQGATHYGYTF
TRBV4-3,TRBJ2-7,CASSQETSGRYEQYF
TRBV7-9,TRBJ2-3,CASSLGGGSVTDTQYF
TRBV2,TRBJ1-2,CARDRVTYGYTF
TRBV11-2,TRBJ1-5,CASSLGHSSNQPQHF
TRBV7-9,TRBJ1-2,CASADVGDGYTF
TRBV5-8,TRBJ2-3,CASSLVGYDTDTQYF